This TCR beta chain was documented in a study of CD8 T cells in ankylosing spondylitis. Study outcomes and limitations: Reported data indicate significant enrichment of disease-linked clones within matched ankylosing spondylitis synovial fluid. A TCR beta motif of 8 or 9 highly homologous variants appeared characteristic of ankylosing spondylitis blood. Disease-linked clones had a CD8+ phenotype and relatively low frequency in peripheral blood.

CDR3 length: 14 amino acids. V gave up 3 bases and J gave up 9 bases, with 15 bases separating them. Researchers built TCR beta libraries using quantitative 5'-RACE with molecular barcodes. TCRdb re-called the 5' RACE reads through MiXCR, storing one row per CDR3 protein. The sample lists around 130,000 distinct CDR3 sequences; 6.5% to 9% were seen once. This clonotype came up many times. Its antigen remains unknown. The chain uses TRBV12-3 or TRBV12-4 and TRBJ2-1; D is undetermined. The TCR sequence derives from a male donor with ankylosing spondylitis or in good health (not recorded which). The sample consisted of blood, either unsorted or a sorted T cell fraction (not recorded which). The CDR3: CASSFIGPAGEQFF. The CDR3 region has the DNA TGTGCCAGCAGTTTCATCGGGCCAGCAGGTGAGCAGTTCTTC.